Listed here is a single T cell receptor beta chain. These data originate in a study of T cell clonotyping in hematopoietic cell transplantation. The protocol was immunoSEQ multiplex PCR, while the TCRdb copy is restricted to in-frame clones and leaves out a portion. This table holds around 15,000 clones, nearly 95% found once. This CDR3 region has 16 residues. The chain joins TRBV1 to TRBJ2-2; the DNA was not used to check the table's D call, TRBD2. TRBV1 is described as a pseudogene. Specimen: peripheral blood mononuclear cells. This clonotype was obtained from a middle-aged man in good health. Some clones in this sample may be carry-over from other donors' samples. This CDR3 is CTSSQARDKGTGELFF. In DNA, the CDR3 is TGCACCAGCAGCCAAGCTCGGGATAAAGGGACCGGGGAGCTGTTTTTT.